Below, one T cell receptor beta chain is given with its context. Its specific antigen is unknown. Base quality data are lacking; no much larger clone is found one base away. At the DNA level, this CDR3 is encoded by other sequences in the same sample as well. This sample was included in a study of control samples from healthy donors and cancer patients (dated by TCRdb to between 2020 and 2021). V lost 6 bases and J lost 6 bases; the stretch between them is 20 bases long. The CDR3 has 15 amino acids, counting the end cysteine and phenylalanine. Only the CDR3 region is kept as DNA, spanning 45 bases read in frame from base 1. The germline V gene supplies CDR1 MGHRA and CDR2 YSYEKL. The method behind the library was the immunoSEQ multiplex PCR assay. Drawn from immuneACCESS, this table holds only the in-frame rearrangements with V and J called that TCRdb kept. Clones are partly lost; checked studies trace under half to an unresolved V gene and leave the rest unexplained. For this sample the table gives approximately 150,000 clones, of which 91% were detected only once. The top ten hold approximately 3% of the sample.

Recombination connected TRBV4-1 to TRBJ1-1; no confident D gene assignment can be made. The sequenced material came from blood. This sequence originates from a man aged 30-40 years in good health. The CDR3 corresponds to CASSQLDRGRAEAFF. The nucleotide sequence reads TGCGCCAGCAGTCAATTAGATCGAGGTCGGGCTGAAGCTTTCTTT.